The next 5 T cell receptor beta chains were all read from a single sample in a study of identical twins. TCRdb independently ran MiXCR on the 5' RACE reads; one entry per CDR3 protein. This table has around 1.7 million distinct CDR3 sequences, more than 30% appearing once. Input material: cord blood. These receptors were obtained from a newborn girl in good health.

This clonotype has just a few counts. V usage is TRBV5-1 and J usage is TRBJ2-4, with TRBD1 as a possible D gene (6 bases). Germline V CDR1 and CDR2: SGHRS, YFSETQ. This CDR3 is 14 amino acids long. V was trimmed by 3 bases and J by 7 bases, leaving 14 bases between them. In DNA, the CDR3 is TGCGCCAGCAGCTCCTCAAAGCAGGGGAACATTCAGTACTTC. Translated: CASSSSKQGNIQYF.

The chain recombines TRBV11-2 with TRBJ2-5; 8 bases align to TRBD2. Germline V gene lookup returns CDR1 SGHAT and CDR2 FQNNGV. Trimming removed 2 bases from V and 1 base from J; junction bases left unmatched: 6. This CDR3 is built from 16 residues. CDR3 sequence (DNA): TGTGCCAGCAGCTTACCCATCACTAGCGGCCAAGAGACCCAGTACTTC. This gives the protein CASSLPITSGQETQYF.

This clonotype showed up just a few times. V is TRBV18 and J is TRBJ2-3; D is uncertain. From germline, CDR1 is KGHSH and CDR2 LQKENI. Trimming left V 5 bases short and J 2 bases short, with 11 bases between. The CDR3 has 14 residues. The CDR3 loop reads CASSVSGYTDTQYF. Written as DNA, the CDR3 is TGTGCCAGCTCAGTTAGTGGCTACACAGATACGCAGTATTTT.

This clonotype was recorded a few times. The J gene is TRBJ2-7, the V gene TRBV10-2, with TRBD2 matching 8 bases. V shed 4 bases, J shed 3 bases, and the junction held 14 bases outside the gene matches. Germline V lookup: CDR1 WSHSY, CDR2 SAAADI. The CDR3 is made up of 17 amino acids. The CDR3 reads CASSVRGGRLRYYEQYF. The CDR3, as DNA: TGCGCCAGCAGTGTCCGCGGGGGGCGACTACGTTACTACGAGCAGTACTTC.

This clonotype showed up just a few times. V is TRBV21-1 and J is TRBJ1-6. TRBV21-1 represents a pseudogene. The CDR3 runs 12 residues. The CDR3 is CASSKGNSPLHF. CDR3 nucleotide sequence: TGTGCCAGCAGCAAAGGCAATTCACCCCTCCACTTT.